Listed below are T cell receptor beta chains from one sample, sequenced in a study of PD-1 blockade in classical Hodgkin lymphoma. Sequenced by immunoSEQ multiplex PCR; TCRdb stores in-frame clones only, minus some. The sample has more than 10,000 clones, around 82% seen once; the top ten hold approximately 38%. The material was CD8+ T cells from blood, obtained at baseline. The receptors derive from a human donor with classical Hodgkin lymphoma. Each CDR3 is given with its conserved first and last residue. Clone size is stated in some rows and not others, as once, few, many or a class when expanded.

TRBV30	.	TRBJ1-1	CAWSIGTVNTEAFF
TRBV6-6	.	TRBJ2-1	CASKTKNYNEQFF
TRBV28	.	TRBJ2-7	CASSSSRPYEQYF
TRBV7-9	.	TRBJ2-7	CASSTGANSYEQYF
TRBV27	.	TRBJ1-1	CASSPGGVYGAFF
TRBV4-2	few	TRBJ2-5	CASSFGSWYQETQYF
TRBV14	.	TRBJ2-7	CASSLDNYEQYF
TRBV30	.	TRBJ2-7	CAWSVGTGYEQYF
TRBV11-1	few	TRBJ2-7	CASSLVFGDEQYF
TRBV4-2	.	TRBJ2-7	CASSQERQKYEQYF
TRBV7-6	.	TRBJ2-6	CASSFSLSGTGGGSGANVLTF
TRBV28	.	TRBJ2-7	CASSPRLAGVYEQYF
TRBV5-4	large	TRBJ2-7	CASSLDSAEQYF
TRBV30	once	TRBJ2-2	CAWSVGGTTNTGELFF
TRBV19	.	TRBJ1-1	CASSIVQNTEAFF
TRBV27	.	TRBJ2-5	CASSLGLNPETQYF
TRBV28	.	TRBJ2-7	CASSLRGLAGGEQYF
TRBV4-3	once	TRBJ2-7	CASSQDVGRGLGKSHEQYF
TRBV28	few	TRBJ1-2	CASSLLRTGLGYTF
TRBV6-5	.	TRBJ2-7	CASSYSVGFRNEQYF
TRBV4-1	once	TRBJ2-4	CASSQGQGFKNIQYF
TRBV18	.	TRBJ2-5	CASSPRLAAIPYVEQYF